Below, 20 T cell receptor beta chains from the same sample are listed, as sequenced in a study of blood T cell repertoires in COVID-19. Only in-frame clones appear in the TCRdb table, and some are missing; sequencing was by immunoSEQ multiplex PCR. The data show 130,000 or so clones, approximately 83% seen once. Sequenced input: peripheral blood. The receptors were sampled from a woman in her forties or fifties who had recovered from COVID-19.

The chain joins TRBV27 to TRBJ2-3, with 7 bases aligning to TRBD2. With 7 bases clipped from V and 6 bases from J, the junction kept 13 bases outside the gene matches. This CDR3 is 15 amino acids long. From germline, CDR1 is MNHEY and CDR2 SMNVEV (reference sequence). The CDR3 DNA is TGTGCCAGCACTTCTTCGGGGGGAGTCATCGATACGCAGTATTTT. Protein sequence: CASTSSGGVIDTQYF.

V and J are TRBV13 and TRBJ2-3; D remains ambiguous. V gave up 4 bases and J gave up 3 bases, with 8 bases separating them. CDR1 and CDR2 from the germline V gene are PRHDT and FYEKMQ (reference sequence). The CDR3 runs 13 residues. CDR3: CASSYRSTDTQYF. As DNA, the CDR3 is TGTGCCAGCAGCTACCGGTCGACAGATACGCAGTATTTT.

The V and J genes are TRBV5-6 and TRBJ2-2; 7 nucleotides align to TRBD1. This CDR3 comprises 16 residues. V trimming: 2 bases; J trimming: 1 base; junction bases outside the gene matches: 5. Germline CDR1 is SGHDT and CDR2 is YYEEEE. The CDR3 here is CASSFQTGRNTGELFF. In DNA form, the CDR3 reads TGTGCCAGCAGCTTCCAGACAGGGAGGAACACCGGGGAGCTGTTTTTT.

Only a few counts were recorded for this clone. The chain has TRBV6-2 or TRBV6-3 and TRBJ1-6, with D possibly matching TRBD1 (6 bases). V lost 2 bases, J lost 8 bases, and 10 bases lay in between. Looked up from germline, CDR1 is MNHEY and CDR2 is SVGEGT. CDR3 length: 14 residues. CDR3 sequence (DNA): TGTGCCAGCAGTTACCGAGCAGGGGATTCACCCCTCCACTTT. As protein: CASSYRAGDSPLHF.

The chain employs TRBV5-1 and TRBJ2-3; tentative D call: TRBD1 (6 bases). CDR1 SGHRS and CDR2 YFSETQ come from the germline V gene. CDR3 length: 15 amino acids. With 0 bases removed from V and 5 bases from J, the gap between germline ends came to 13 bases. In DNA form, the CDR3 reads TGCGCCAGCAGCTTGGACAGGGTAGAAAGAGATACGCAGTATTTT. Translated: CASSLDRVERDTQYF.

The chain combines TRBV5-1 with TRBJ2-3, with unresolved D. The CDR3 consists of 13 residues. Trimming removed 4 bases from V and 2 bases from J, with 8 bases in between. From germline, CDR1 is SGHRS and CDR2 YFSETQ. CDR3 in DNA: TGCGCCAGCAGCCTACAGTCCACAGATACGCAGTATTTT. Residues: CASSLQSTDTQYF.

The chain carries TRBV5-6 and TRBJ2-2; D possibly corresponds to TRBD2 (7 bases). This CDR3 contains 17 residues. From germline, CDR1 is SGHDT and CDR2 YYEEEE. V lost 1 base and J 0 bases, leaving 13 bases between the germline ends. Here the CDR3 reads CASSLPGGPANTGELFF. DNA of the CDR3: TGTGCCAGCAGCTTGCCCGGGGGGCCTGCGAACACCGGGGAGCTGTTTTTT.

This clone appeared once. The chain's CDR3 is CASSQGQGLDGANVLTF. The CDR3 nucleotides are TGTGCCAGCAGCCAAGGACAGGGGCTGGATGGGGCCAACGTCCTGACTTTC. This chain uses TRBV3-1 (or the pseudogene TRBV3-2) with TRBJ2-6; 8 bases line up with TRBD1. After removal of 1 base from V and 3 bases from J, the junction contained 5 bases not matched to a gene. CDR3 length: 17 residues. Germline CDR1 and CDR2: LGHDT and YNNKEL (reference sequence).

The chain couples TRBV27 to TRBJ1-5; TRBD1 agrees at 9 bases. In germline, CDR1 is MNHEY, CDR2 SMNVEV (reference sequence). V lost 6 bases to trimming and J lost 8 bases; unmatched junction nucleotides: 2. The CDR3 has 12 amino acids. This chain's CDR3 is CASRTGGEPQHF. For the CDR3, the DNA is TGTGCCAGCAGAACAGGGGGCGAGCCCCAGCATTTT.

In this sample, this clone turned up once. V usage is TRBV30 and J usage is TRBJ1-5; TRBD1 matches at 9 bases. This CDR3 is 18 amino acids long. Trimming took 3 bases from V and 1 from J; bases not matched to a gene: 13. CDR1 GTSNPN and CDR2 SVGIG come from the germline V gene (reference sequence). The CDR3 loop reads CAWSGGQGRLGSNQPQHF. In DNA form, the CDR3 reads TGTGCCTGGAGCGGGGGACAGGGAAGGTTGGGGAGCAATCAGCCCCAGCATTTT.

This rearrangement joins TRBV7-9 to TRBJ1-4; D gene ambiguous. There are 13 residues in the CDR3. Germline lookup yields CDR1 SEHNR and CDR2 FQNEAQ (reference sequence). V lost 3 bases, J lost 8 bases, and 10 bases lay in between. The CDR3, as DNA: TGTGCCAGCAGCTTGGGCACCCAGGAAAAACTGTTTTTT. Translating it yields CASSLGTQEKLFF.

The chain recombines TRBV18 with TRBJ2-7; the D gene is possibly TRBD2 (5 bases). The CDR3 has 14 amino acids. V lost 3 bases and J lost 0, with 9 bases in between. The germline V gene encodes CDR1 KGHSH and CDR2 LQKENI. The CDR3 region is CASSPAGSSYEQYF. As DNA, the CDR3 is TGTGCCAGCTCACCGGCGGGCAGCTCCTACGAGCAGTACTTC.

The CDR3 sequence: CASSRLSGRTQKDNEQFF. CDR3 nucleotides: TGTGCCAGCAGCCGTCTCAGCGGGAGGACCCAAAAGGACAATGAGCAGTTCTTC. The chain has TRBV27 and TRBJ2-1; TRBD2 matches at 9 bases. The CDR3 length is 18 residues. Germline V gene lookup returns CDR1 MNHEY and CDR2 SMNVEV (reference sequence). V gave up 6 bases and J gave up 5 bases; unmatched junction bases: 17.

The genes are TRBV30 and TRBJ1-1; a possible D gene is TRBD1 (5 bases). The germline CDR1 and CDR2 sequences are GTSNPN and SVGIG (reference sequence). The CDR3 loop spans 12 amino acids. V dropped 5 bases and J dropped 5 bases, with 12 bases sitting between them. CDR3 coding DNA: TGTGCCTGGGCACGGGGGAAAACTGAAGCTTTCTTT. Translation: CAWARGKTEAFF.

The V and J genes are TRBV4-1 and TRBJ1-4; TRBD1 matches at 7 bases. The CDR3 runs to 15 residues. CDR1 and CDR2 (germline): MGHRA, YSYEKL. Trimming removed 2 bases from V and 5 bases from J; junction bases left unmatched: 5. CDR3 sequence reads: CASSQTGQANEKLFF. The CDR3 DNA reads TGCGCCAGCAGCCAAACTGGACAGGCGAATGAAAAACTGTTTTTT.

The chain has TRBV19 and TRBJ1-5; tentative D call: TRBD1 (6 bases). Germline V gives CDR1 LNHDA, CDR2 SQIVND (reference sequence). The length of the CDR3 is 15 residues. Between the trimmed V and J ends, which lost 4 bases and 5 bases, there was a span of 15 bases. The CDR3 nucleotides read TGTGCCAGTAGTAGCCAGGGGTATGCGGATCAGCCCCAGCATTTT. Its translation is CASSSQGYADQPQHF.

This chain uses TRBV25-1 with TRBJ2-3, with D possibly TRBD1 on 7 matching bases. CDR1 and CDR2 from the germline V gene are MGHDK and SYGVNS. The CDR3 contains 14 residues. V was cut by 5 bases and J by 4 bases, with 13 bases left in between. In DNA form, the CDR3 reads TGTGCCAGCAGTTACGCCAGGGGGGCAGATACGCAGTATTTT. Translation gives CASSYARGADTQYF.

This rearrangement joins TRBV19 to TRBJ1-2; D uncertain. The V gene's germline CDR1 is LNHDA and CDR2 SQIVND (reference sequence). The CDR3 is made up of 14 amino acids. V dropped 6 bases and J dropped 0 bases, with 11 bases sitting between them. CDR3 DNA: TGTGCCAGTAGCGAGACACTCGCTAACTATGGCTACACCTTC. Protein sequence: CASSETLANYGYTF.

The chain links TRBV19 to TRBJ2-7; 10 positions agree with TRBD1. The CDR3 has 15 residues. In germline, CDR1 is LNHDA, CDR2 SQIVND (reference sequence). V gave up 1 base and J gave up 5 bases; unmatched junction bases: 5. The CDR3 sequence is CASSIGTGGRNEQYF. The CDR3 nucleotides are TGTGCCAGTAGTATAGGGACAGGGGGACGAAACGAGCAGTACTTC.

The V call is TRBV12-5, the J call TRBJ2-1; 7 bases are shared with TRBD1. J lost 1 base, V lost 3 bases, and 12 bases had no gene match. The germline CDR1 and CDR2 sequences are LGHNT and FRNRAP. This CDR3 contains 18 residues. The CDR3 DNA reads TGTGCTAGTGGTTTCCTCCCCGACGGGACAGCTTCCTACAATGAGCAGTTCTTC. Protein: CASGFLPDGTASYNEQFF. Combining the CDR3 with reference TRBV12-5 and TRBJ2-1 gives the whole variable domain DARVTQTPRHKVTEMGQEVTMRCQPILGHNTVFWYRQTMMQGLELLAYFRNRAPLDDSGMPKDRFSAEMPDATLATLKIQPSEPRDSAVYFCASGFLPDGTASYNEQFFGPGTRLTVL.